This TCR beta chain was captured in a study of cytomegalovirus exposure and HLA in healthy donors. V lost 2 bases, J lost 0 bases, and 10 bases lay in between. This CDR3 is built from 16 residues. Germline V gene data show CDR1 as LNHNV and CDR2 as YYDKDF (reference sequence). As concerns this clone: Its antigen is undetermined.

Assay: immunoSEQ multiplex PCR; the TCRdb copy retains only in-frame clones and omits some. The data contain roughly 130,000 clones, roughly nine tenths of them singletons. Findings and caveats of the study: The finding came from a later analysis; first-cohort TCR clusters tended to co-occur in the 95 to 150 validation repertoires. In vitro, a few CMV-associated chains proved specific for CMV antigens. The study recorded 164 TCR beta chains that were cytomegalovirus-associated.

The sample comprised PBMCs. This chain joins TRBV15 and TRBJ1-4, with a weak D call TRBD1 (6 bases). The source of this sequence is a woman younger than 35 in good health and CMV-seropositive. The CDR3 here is CATSRRQAATNEKLFF. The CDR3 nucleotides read TGTGCCACCAGCAGAAGACAGGCTGCAACTAATGAAAAACTGTTTTTT.